The T cell receptor (beta chain) under discussion was sequenced for a study of shared clonotypes between healthy human individuals. Naive CD8 cells lacked CD45RO and underwent positive selection for CCR7, leaving out terminally differentiated effector memory CD45RA+ cells. The CDR3 has 15 amino acids. V dropped 4 bases and J dropped 3; count of bases not matched to a gene: 6. Looked up from germline, CDR1 is SGHDT and CDR2 is YYEEEE. The method was immunoSEQ multiplex PCR; TCRdb's version includes in-frame clones alone and lacks a portion of them. The table includes some 1,900,000 clones, about 95% detected once. Findings of the study overall: Relative to memory subsets, naive subsets generally showed larger estimated richness. Rarefaction showed sorted-subset sequencing was incomplete despite large depth.

Regarding this clone: The antigen remains undetermined.

Material for sequencing was naive CD8+ T cells sorted from blood. This TCR was recovered from a man aged 18 to 29 in good health. The V call is TRBV5-6, the J call TRBJ1-2, with 10 bases aligning to TRBD1. The CDR3 sequence: CASSTETGGYYGYTF. The CDR3 DNA is TGTGCCAGCAGCACTGAGACAGGGGGCTACTATGGCTACACCTTC.